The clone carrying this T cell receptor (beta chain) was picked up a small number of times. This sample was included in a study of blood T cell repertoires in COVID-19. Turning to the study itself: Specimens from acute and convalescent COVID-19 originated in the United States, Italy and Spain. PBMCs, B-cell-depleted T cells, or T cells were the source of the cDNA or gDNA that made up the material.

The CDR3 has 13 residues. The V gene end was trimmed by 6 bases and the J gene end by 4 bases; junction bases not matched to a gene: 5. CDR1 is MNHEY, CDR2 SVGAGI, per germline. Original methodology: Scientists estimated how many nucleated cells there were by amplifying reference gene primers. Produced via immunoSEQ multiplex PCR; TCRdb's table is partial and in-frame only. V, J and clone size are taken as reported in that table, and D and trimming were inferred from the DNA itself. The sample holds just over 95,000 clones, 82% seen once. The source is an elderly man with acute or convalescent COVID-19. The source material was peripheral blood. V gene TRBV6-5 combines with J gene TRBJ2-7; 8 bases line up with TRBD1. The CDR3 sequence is CASSPDRVYEQYF. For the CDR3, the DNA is TGTGCCAGCAGCCCGGACAGGGTATACGAGCAGTACTTC.